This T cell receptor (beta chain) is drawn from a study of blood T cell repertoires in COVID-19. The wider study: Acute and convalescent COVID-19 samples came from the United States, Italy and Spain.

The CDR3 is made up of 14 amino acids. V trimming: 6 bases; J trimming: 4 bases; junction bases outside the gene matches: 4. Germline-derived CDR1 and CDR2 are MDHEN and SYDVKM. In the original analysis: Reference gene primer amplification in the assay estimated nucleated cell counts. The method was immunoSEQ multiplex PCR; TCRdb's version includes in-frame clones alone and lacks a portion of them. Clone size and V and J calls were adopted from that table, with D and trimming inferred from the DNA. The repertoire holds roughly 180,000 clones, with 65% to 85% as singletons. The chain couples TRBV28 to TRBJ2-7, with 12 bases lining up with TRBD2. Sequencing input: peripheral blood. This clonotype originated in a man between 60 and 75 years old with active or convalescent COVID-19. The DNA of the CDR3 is TGTGCCAGCAGCCTAGCGGGAGGGTTGTACGAGCAGTACTTC. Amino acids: CASSLAGGLYEQYF.